Below are 27 T cell receptor beta chains sequenced from a single sample in a study of blood T cell repertoires in COVID-19. TCRdb's copy holds only in-frame clones and misses some; the assay was immunoSEQ multiplex PCR. The sample shows 90,000 to 100,000 clones, 65% to 85% of them seen only once. Sample: peripheral blood. The receptors originated from a woman in her sixties with acute or convalescent COVID-19.

This chain connects TRBV7-9 to TRBJ2-2; TRBD1 matches 10 bases. V was pared by 1 base and J by 5 bases, with 1 base of the junction left unmatched. The germline CDR1 and CDR2 sequences are SEHNR and FQNEAQ (reference sequence). The CDR3 length is 15 residues. This chain's CDR3 is CASSLGQGATGELFF. CDR3 nucleotides: TGTGCCAGCAGCTTAGGACAGGGGGCGACCGGGGAGCTGTTTTTT. Combining the CDR3 with reference TRBV7-9 and TRBJ2-2 gives the whole variable domain DTGVSQNPRHKITKRGQNVTFRCDPISEHNRLYWYRQTLGQGPEFLTYFQNEAQLEKSRLLSDRFSAERPKGSFSTLEIQRTEQGDSAMYLCASSLGQGATGELFFGEGSRLTVL.

This clone was seen a single time. The V call is TRBV7-3, the J call TRBJ1-6, with 9 bases lining up with TRBD1. V gave up 6 bases and J gave up 6 bases; unmatched junction bases: 15. CDR1 and CDR2 from the germline V gene are SGHTA and FQGTGA. CDR3 length equals 18 residues. CDR3 sequence reads: CASSQFPPTGGFNSPLHF. The DNA of the CDR3 is TGTGCCAGCAGTCAGTTCCCCCCAACAGGGGGCTTTAATTCACCCCTCCACTTT.

The chain uses TRBV6-5 and TRBJ2-7; TRBD1 matches 9 bases. The CDR3 consists of 12 residues. V dropped 5 bases and J dropped 10; count of bases not matched to a gene: 6. Germline CDR1 is MNHEY and CDR2 is SVGAGI. The CDR3 is CASSTNRGHQYF. CDR3 nucleotide sequence: TGTGCCAGCAGTACCAACAGGGGGCACCAGTACTTC.

This clone was counted a few times. The chain couples TRBV10-3 to TRBJ1-5; D unclear. The CDR3 consists of 14 residues. Per the germline V gene, CDR1 is ENHRY and CDR2 is SYGVKD. V was shortened by 3 bases and J by 3 bases, with 9 bases between the two germline ends. The CDR3 DNA is TGTGCCATCAGTGATGTACAGCTCAATCAGCCCCAGCATTTT. This encodes CAISDVQLNQPQHF.

The V and J genes are TRBV19 and TRBJ1-3, with 7 bases aligning to TRBD1. Losses at the gene ends were 6 bases for V and 2 bases for J; bases not matched to a gene: 13. Germline values: CDR1 LNHDA, CDR2 SQIVND (reference sequence). The CDR3 is 17 amino acids. The DNA of the CDR3 is TGTGCCAGTAGCGACTACAGGGGAGGAACGACTGGAAACACCATATATTTT. Residues: CASSDYRGGTTGNTIYF.

The chain is built from TRBV6-5 and TRBJ1-2, with 9 bases matching TRBD1. Trimming at V came to 5 bases and at J to 4 bases, leaving 5 bases not matched to a gene. CDR1 is MNHEY and CDR2 is SVGAGI in the germline V gene. This CDR3 spans 14 amino acids. CDR3 sequence (DNA): TGTGCCAGCAGTAGATCACAGGGGGCCTATGGCTACACCTTC. Its protein is CASSRSQGAYGYTF.

The V call is TRBV6-6, the J call TRBJ1-5, with 8 bases lining up with TRBD1. V lost 4 bases, J lost 8 bases, and 13 bases stayed unmatched. CDR3 length equals 16 residues. CDR1 MNHNY and CDR2 SVGAGI come from the germline V gene (reference sequence). CDR3 in DNA: TGTGCCAGCAGTTGGGGGTCCGGACAGGGCTCGGAGCCCCAGCATTTT. This sequence encodes CASSWGSGQGSEPQHF.

J is TRBJ1-4 and V is TRBV6-5; TRBD1 matches 10 bases. Germline lookup yields CDR1 MNHEY and CDR2 SVGAGI. CDR3 size: 14 residues. The V segment lost 7 bases and the J segment 6 bases; nucleotides outside the gene matches: 5. Here the CDR3 DNA reads TGTGCCAGCATTCTGGACAGGGGGGATGAAAAACTGTTTTTT. It translates to CASILDRGDEKLFF.

This rearrangement joins TRBV3-1 (or the pseudogene TRBV3-2) to TRBJ2-7; TRBD2 might be the D (7 bases). CDR3 length: 13 residues. The germline gives CDR1 LGHDT, CDR2 YNNKEL (reference sequence). The V end lost 6 bases, the J end lost 4 bases, and 13 bases lay between the germline ends. The CDR3 region is CASRPQGGYEQYF. In DNA form, the CDR3 reads TGTGCCAGCAGACCACAGGGAGGGTACGAGCAGTACTTC.

The genes are TRBV2 and TRBJ1-1; 9 positions agree with TRBD1. Per the germline V gene, CDR1 is SNHLY and CDR2 is FYNNEI. The trim removed 10 bases at V and 5 bases at J, leaving 17 bases unmatched. The CDR3 runs to 16 residues. CDR3 in DNA: TGTGCCATCCCCCAACCGGGACAGGGAGAGGGAACTGAAGCTTTCTTT. Amino acids: CAIPQPGQGEGTEAFF.

V is TRBV10-3 and J is TRBJ1-5; TRBD1 matches at 9 bases. With V trimmed by 2 bases and J by 3 bases, 5 bases remained unmatched. There are 16 residues in the CDR3. Germline CDR1 is ENHRY and CDR2 is SYGVKD. CDR3 nucleotide sequence: TGTGCCATCAGTGAGAAAGGGACAGGGAACAATCAGCCCCAGCATTTT. It translates to CAISEKGTGNNQPQHF.

This clone was detected ten times or more. The chain couples TRBV19 to TRBJ1-2; 8 bases align to TRBD1. Germline V gives CDR1 LNHDA, CDR2 SQIVND (reference sequence). The CDR3 is 12 amino acids. J lost 5 bases, V lost 5 bases, and 1 base had no gene match. The CDR3 DNA follows: TGTGCCAGTAGTCGGACAGGGTATGGCTACACCTTC. It translates to CASSRTGYGYTF.

The chain employs TRBV5-1 and TRBJ1-2; D call uncertain. Trimming shortened V by 1 base and J by 0 bases, and 4 bases separated the two germline ends. Germline-derived CDR1 and CDR2 are SGHRS and YFSETQ. This CDR3 is built from 13 residues. CDR3 region: CASSLQTNYGYTF. The CDR3 DNA sequence: TGCGCCAGCAGCTTGCAAACTAACTATGGCTACACCTTC.

This clone has more than one count but fewer than ten. The CDR3 DNA follows: TGTGCCAGCATGCTTGGAGGCGGGACCATATATTTT. This gives the protein CASMLGGGTIYF. The chain employs TRBV2 and TRBJ1-3; D gene unclear. This CDR3 is built from 12 residues. Germline V gene sequence: CDR1 SNHLY, CDR2 FYNNEI. V gave up 7 bases and J gave up 10 bases, with 14 bases separating them.

The rearrangement links TRBV27 to TRBJ1-2; 9 bases map to TRBD1. Germline loops: CDR1 MNHEY, CDR2 SMNVEV (reference sequence). CDR3 length equals 16 residues. Trimming cost V 5 bases and J 7 bases; bases outside gene matches: 14. The CDR3 here is CASSPFESNRGLGYTF. The DNA for the CDR3 is TGTGCCAGCAGTCCATTCGAAAGCAACAGGGGGCTTGGCTACACCTTC.

The chain combines TRBV5-4 with TRBJ2-4; possible D gene TRBD2, 6 bases. Trimming shortened V by 0 bases and J by 0 bases, and 16 bases separated the two germline ends. Germline V gene lookup returns CDR1 SGHNT and CDR2 YYREEE (reference sequence). The CDR3 totals 18 residues. The CDR3 coding sequence is TGTGCCAGCAGCTTGGGGGCGGGGCTCCTTGGAGCCAAAAACATTCAGTACTTC. The encoded protein is CASSLGAGLLGAKNIQYF.

With regard to this clone: The germline gene is not matched at one end of the junction; a read error may be the cause. The gene calls are TRBV7-7 and TRBJ2-5, with TRBD2 identical over 7 bases. The CDR3 contains 14 residues. Germline values: CDR1 SSHAT, CDR2 FNYEAQ (reference sequence). CDR3 DNA sequence: TGTGCTAGCAGCTTAGGGACTATAAGAGAGACCCAGTACTTC. It translates to CASSLGTIRETQYF.

The genes are TRBV7-8 and TRBJ1-2; D gene uncertain. Germline loops: CDR1 SGHVS, CDR2 FQNEAQ. The CDR3 has 16 residues. Trimming took off 0 bases at V and 8 bases at J, with 19 bases between the two ends. In nucleotides, the CDR3 is TGTGCCAGCAGCTTAGCTGGGCAGCGGTCATACGGCGGCTACACCTTC. It specifies CASSLAGQRSYGGYTF.

The chain is built from TRBV27 and TRBJ1-5; D call uncertain. Germline CDR1 is MNHEY and CDR2 is SMNVEV (reference sequence). The germline V and J ends were trimmed by 7 bases and 2 bases, with 18 bases remaining between them. CDR3 length: 16 residues. CDR3 residues: CASKFRTAWGNQPQHF. In nucleotides, the CDR3 is TGTGCCAGCAAGTTTCGGACTGCATGGGGCAATCAGCCCCAGCATTTT.

This rearrangement joins TRBV5-1 to TRBJ2-1; TRBD2 matches 13 bases. This CDR3 is built from 18 residues. Germline V gene sequence: CDR1 SGHRS, CDR2 YFSETQ. V shed 4 bases, J shed 0 bases, and the junction held 7 bases outside the gene matches. Here the CDR3 DNA reads TGCGCCAGCAGCCCCGGACTAGCGGGGGTTAGCTCCTACAATGAGCAGTTCTTC. Protein product: CASSPGLAGVSSYNEQFF.

This chain connects TRBV14 to TRBJ2-3, with D uncertain. CDR1 is SGHDN, CDR2 FVKESK, per germline. CDR3 length equals 13 residues. Trimming removed 1 base from V and 4 bases from J, with 6 bases in between. CDR3 in amino acids: CASSQARADTQYF. The CDR3 nucleotides read TGTGCCAGCAGCCAAGCCCGGGCAGATACGCAGTATTTT. The full variable domain, with the rest looked up from reference TRBV14 and TRBJ2-3, is EAGVTQFPSHSVIEKGQTVTLRCDPISGHDNLYWYRRVMGKEIKFLLHFVKESKQDESGMPNNRFLAERTGGTYSTLKVQPAELEDSGVYFCASSQARADTQYFGPGTRLTVL.

The chain carries TRBV6-2 or TRBV6-3 and TRBJ1-5; D remains unclear. Germline V gene lookup returns CDR1 MNHEY and CDR2 SVGEGT. This CDR3 contains 17 residues. The V and J ends lost 6 bases and 0 bases respectively, with 18 bases between them. The DNA for the CDR3 is TGTGCCAGCAGCCTTATAGCCCCCCTGAGTAGCAATCAGCCCCAGCATTTT. Translating gives CASSLIAPLSSNQPQHF.

The rearrangement uses TRBV7-9 and TRBJ2-7; D perhaps matches TRBD2 (5 bases). V gave up 3 bases and J gave up 0 bases, with 9 bases separating them. The CDR3 consists of 14 residues. Looked up from germline, CDR1 is SEHNR and CDR2 is FQNEAQ (reference sequence). The CDR3 protein is CASSFGEPSYEQYF. The DNA for the CDR3 is TGTGCCAGCAGCTTTGGGGAGCCCTCCTACGAGCAGTACTTC.

The gene calls are TRBV11-2 and TRBJ2-7; D unresolved. The CDR3 runs 13 residues. Germline V gene sequence: CDR1 SGHAT, CDR2 FQNNGV. With 2 bases removed from V and 4 bases from J, the gap between germline ends came to 9 bases. CDR3 protein: CASSLTASYEQYF. CDR3 DNA sequence: TGTGCCAGCAGCTTAACAGCTTCTTACGAGCAGTACTTC.

The chain couples TRBV7-6 to TRBJ2-3; D uncertain. CDR3 length: 12 residues. Germline CDR1 SGHVS, CDR2 FNYEAQ. V lost 2 bases to trimming and J lost 5 bases, with 5 bases between them. CDR3: CASSLNGDTQYF. CDR3 in DNA: TGTGCCAGCAGCTTAAACGGAGATACGCAGTATTTT.

The chain carries TRBV28 and TRBJ1-2, with D perhaps TRBD1 (5 bases). The CDR3 consists of 15 residues. The germline V gene has CDR1 MDHEN and CDR2 SYDVKM. V lost 6 bases, J lost 4 bases, and 18 bases lay in between. CDR3 sequence: CASSRPGDFLYGYTF. The DNA for the CDR3 is TGTGCCAGCAGCCGCCCTGGGGACTTCCTCTATGGCTACACCTTC.

The genes are TRBV7-3 and TRBJ2-1, with TRBD2 identical over 8 bases. CDR1 and CDR2 (germline): SGHTA, FQGTGA. The V and J ends lost 5 bases and 5 bases, in that order; junction bases with no gene match: 11. This CDR3 has 16 amino acids. DNA for the CDR3: TGTGCCAGCAGCCCCCGCCCACTAGCGGAACACAATGAGCAGTTCTTC. Residues: CASSPRPLAEHNEQFF.